These 27 T cell receptor beta chains share one sample of origin, sequenced in a study of cytomegalovirus exposure and HLA in healthy donors. 13 Jbeta primers and 60 Vbeta primers were used for the PCR. Here immunoSEQ multiplex PCR was the method, and the copy in TCRdb shows in-frame clones only, minus some. The data show approximately 95,000 clones, with 81% seen just once and roughly 4% held by the top ten. Sequenced material: PBMCs. The origin of the receptors is a woman between 65 and 79 years old in good health and CMV-seropositive.

The chain has TRBV18 and TRBJ1-2; D is possibly TRBD1 (6 bases). Germline V gene data show CDR1 as KGHSH and CDR2 as LQKENI. CDR3 size: 15 residues. The V and J ends lost 2 bases and 8 bases respectively, with 18 bases between them. The CDR3 reads CASSPITGPEGGYTF. The CDR3 DNA is TGTGCCAGCTCACCAATTACAGGGCCCGAGGGGGGCTACACCTTC.

This sequence joins TRBV9 and TRBJ1-2; D possibly corresponds to TRBD1 (6 bases). The germline CDR1 and CDR2 sequences are SGDLS and YYNGEE. V lost 2 bases and J 4 bases, leaving 9 bases between the germline ends. This CDR3 is built from 13 residues. The chain's CDR3 is CASSVSGAYGYTF. The CDR3 bases are TGTGCCAGCAGCGTCTCAGGGGCCTATGGCTACACCTTC.

The rearrangement uses TRBV9 and TRBJ2-7; the D gene is possibly TRBD1 (5 bases). Trimming took off 0 bases at V and 6 bases at J, with 13 bases between the two ends. Germline CDR1 and CDR2: SGDLS and YYNGEE. This CDR3 has 14 residues. CDR3 nucleotides: TGTGCCAGCAGCGTAGCCAGGGTAGGGTTCGAGCAGTACTTC. Translating it yields CASSVARVGFEQYF.

V is TRBV7-8 and J is TRBJ1-6; 8 nucleotides agree with TRBD1. CDR3 size: 18 residues. The V and J ends lost 4 bases and 0 bases, in that order; junction bases with no gene match: 8. Germline lookup yields CDR1 SGHVS and CDR2 FQNEAQ. CDR3 in DNA: TGTGCCAGCAGCTCAATCCTACAGGGGGGCTCCTATAATTCACCCCTCCACTTT. It yields the protein CASSSILQGGSYNSPLHF.

This chain links TRBV28 with TRBJ2-7, with a weak D call TRBD2 (7 bases). Trimming cost V 5 bases and J 4 bases, with 21 bases left between them. Per germline, CDR1 MDHEN and CDR2 SYDVKM. The CDR3 sequence is 16 residues long. CDR3 nucleotides: TGTGCCAGCAGTCCGGCGGGACAAGGGGGGGGATACGAGCAGTACTTC. Protein sequence: CASSPAGQGGGYEQYF.

This chain joins TRBV7-2 and TRBJ2-3, with 11 positions matching TRBD2. V shed 4 bases and J 2 bases; nucleotides not matched to a gene: 8. CDR3 size: 17 residues. Germline CDR1 and CDR2: SGHTA and FQGNSA. CDR3 coding DNA: TGTGCCAGCAGCTCAAACCTACTAGCGGGGGCCACAGATACGCAGTATTTT. Translating gives CASSSNLLAGATDTQYF.

The V call is TRBV29-1, the J call TRBJ2-5; 10 nucleotides align to TRBD2. This CDR3 has 14 amino acids. V dropped 5 bases and J dropped 4; count of bases not matched to a gene: 7. In germline, CDR1 is SQVTM, CDR2 ANQGSEA. This chain's CDR3 is CSVSGASGRETQYF. The CDR3 nucleotides read TGCAGCGTTTCAGGAGCTAGCGGGAGAGAGACCCAGTACTTC.

This chain joins TRBV6-5 and TRBJ2-7; tentatively, D is TRBD2 (5 bases). Trimming took 6 bases from V and 5 from J, leaving 20 bases between them. The CDR3 contains 15 residues. Per germline, CDR1 MNHEY and CDR2 SVGAGI. CDR3 in amino acids: CASSLREIGRDEQYF. Here the CDR3 DNA reads TGTGCCAGCAGCCTCCGGGAAATTGGACGGGACGAGCAGTACTTC.

The V call is TRBV6-4, the J call TRBJ2-7; 9 bases match TRBD2. The CDR3 is 15 amino acids. The V segment lost 10 bases and the J segment 4 bases; nucleotides outside the gene matches: 14. Germline V lookup: CDR1 MRHNA, CDR2 SNTAGT. In DNA, the CDR3 is TGTGCCATACAAGACAGGGCGGGAGGGGGTTACGAGCAGTACTTC. It encodes CAIQDRAGGGYEQYF.

The rearrangement joins TRBV6-1 to TRBJ2-1, with 15 positions matching TRBD2. Germline V gene lookup returns CDR1 MNHNS and CDR2 SASEGT. Trimming at V came to 7 bases and at J to 7 bases, leaving 5 bases not matched to a gene. The CDR3 is made up of 15 amino acids. The CDR3 region is CASKTGTSGRNEQFF. CDR3 in DNA: TGTGCCAGCAAAACCGGGACTAGCGGGAGGAATGAGCAGTTCTTC.

The chain joins TRBV10-2 to TRBJ1-1; 7 bases align to TRBD1. Trimming removed 6 bases from V and 7 bases from J; junction bases left unmatched: 11. CDR1 is WSHSY, CDR2 SAAADI, per germline. The length of the CDR3 is 14 residues. CDR3 loop: CASSVVRDRYEAFF. The CDR3 nucleotides are TGCGCCAGCAGCGTAGTCCGGGACAGATATGAAGCTTTCTTT.

V usage is TRBV10-2 and J usage is TRBJ2-2; D call uncertain. Trimming took off 6 bases at V and 5 bases at J, with 4 bases between the two ends. Germline assignment: CDR1 WSHSY and CDR2 SAAADI. CDR3 length: 11 amino acids. The DNA for the CDR3 is TGCGCCAGCAGCCCTACCGGGGAGCTGTTTTTT. Its protein product is CASSPTGELFF.

The chain carries TRBV30 and TRBJ1-1; a weak D match, TRBD1 (6 bases). The V gene lost 6 bases and the J gene lost 6 bases, with 20 bases spanning the gap. The CDR3 is 14 amino acids. Germline V gene lookup returns CDR1 GTSNPN and CDR2 SVGIG (reference sequence). CDR3: CACIQGKGTAEAFF. CDR3 nucleotides: TGTGCCTGTATACAGGGTAAGGGCACTGCTGAAGCTTTCTTT.

This chain links TRBV9 with TRBJ2-6, with no clear D. This CDR3 comprises 15 residues. V was shortened by 3 bases and J by 0 bases, with 7 bases between the two germline ends. CDR1 and CDR2 (germline): SGDLS, YYNGEE. The CDR3 DNA reads TGTGCCAGCAGCGCTACGATCTCTGGGGCCAACGTCCTGACTTTC. Amino acids: CASSATISGANVLTF.

J is TRBJ2-7 and V is TRBV10-1, with unresolved D. Germline CDR1 is WNHNN and CDR2 is SYGVQD (reference sequence). V lost 4 bases and J lost 8, with 15 bases in between. The CDR3 extends over 13 amino acids. The CDR3 DNA reads TGCGCCAGCAGTGTCAGGTCCGGCGACCAGCAGTACTTC. It codes for CASSVRSGDQQYF.

The chain uses TRBV4-1 and TRBJ2-3; D call uncertain. This CDR3 region has 16 residues. V lost 5 bases and J 3 bases, leaving 18 bases between the germline ends. Germline CDR1 is MGHRA and CDR2 is YSYEKL. CDR3 in DNA: TGCGCCAGCAGCTTCCTACGGAACCTAGGTACAGATACGCAGTATTTT. Its protein product is CASSFLRNLGTDTQYF.

The chain employs TRBV29-1 and TRBJ1-3; D ambiguous. Germline lookup yields CDR1 SQVTM and CDR2 ANQGSEA. This CDR3 is 14 amino acids long. Between the trimmed V and J ends, which lost 7 bases and 4 bases, there was a span of 17 bases. CDR3 residues: CSARRGSLGNTIYF. CDR3 nucleotides: TGCAGCGCGCGGCGGGGTAGTTTAGGAAACACCATATATTTT.

The sample holds one count of this clone. The rearrangement joins TRBV30 to TRBJ2-2, with TRBD2 matching over 10 bases. The CDR3 spans 15 residues. Per germline, CDR1 GTSNPN and CDR2 SVGIG (reference sequence). The V gene end was trimmed by 8 bases and the J gene end by 7 bases; junction bases not matched to a gene: 13. This chain's CDR3 is CARMVAGGRGGELFF. The CDR3 bases are TGTGCCCGTATGGTAGCGGGAGGACGAGGCGGGGAGCTGTTTTTT.

This rearrangement joins TRBV6-5 to TRBJ1-4; no clear D gene. V was cut by 6 bases and J by 0 bases, with 8 bases left in between. The V gene's germline CDR1 is MNHEY and CDR2 SVGAGI. The CDR3 length is 14 residues. The CDR3 loop reads CASSLGATNEKLFF. The CDR3 DNA reads as TGTGCCAGCAGCCTCGGAGCAACTAATGAAAAACTGTTTTTT.

This CDR3 is CAWERTSGTGELFF. The CDR3 nucleotides read TGTGCCTGGGAACGGACTAGCGGGACCGGGGAGCTGTTTTTT. This chain links TRBV30 with TRBJ2-2, with 11 bases identical to TRBD2. Germline CDR1 reads GTSNPN; CDR2 reads SVGIG (reference sequence). After removal of 5 bases from V and 5 bases from J, the junction contained 4 bases not matched to a gene. This CDR3 comprises 14 residues.

The gene calls are TRBV7-2 and TRBJ2-7; TRBD2 aligns across 10 bases. The germline CDR1 and CDR2 sequences are SGHTA and FQGNSA. With V trimmed by 1 base and J by 1 base, 10 bases remained unmatched. The CDR3 has 18 amino acids. CDR3 amino acids: CASSLEWLAGVSSYEQYF. CDR3 DNA: TGTGCCAGCAGCTTAGAGTGGCTAGCGGGAGTTAGTTCCTACGAGCAGTACTTC.

The chain carries TRBV9 and TRBJ1-1; D possibly corresponds to TRBD1 (5 bases). Germline lookup yields CDR1 SGDLS and CDR2 YYNGEE. The CDR3 contains 14 residues. Trimming removed 4 bases at V and 7 bases at J, with 17 bases between. Here the CDR3 DNA reads TGTGCCAGCAGCCCCGATCGACAGACCCATGAAGCTTTCTTT. This sequence encodes CASSPDRQTHEAFF.

The V and J genes are TRBV30 and TRBJ2-1; 12 nucleotides line up with TRBD2. The CDR3 is made up of 16 amino acids. V lost 4 bases and J lost 2; bases outside the gene matches: 6. Germline V CDR1 and CDR2: GTSNPN, SVGIG (reference sequence). CDR3 region: CAWTPTSGGTYNEQFF. CDR3 DNA sequence: TGTGCCTGGACCCCGACTAGCGGGGGAACCTACAATGAGCAGTTCTTC.

Relative to its sample, this clone is medium-sized (0.01 to 0.1%). The chain couples TRBV6-5 to TRBJ2-2; D might be TRBD1 (6 bases). The germline V gene has CDR1 MNHEY and CDR2 SVGAGI. The CDR3 is 11 amino acids. Trimming removed 7 bases at V and 7 bases at J, with 7 bases between. The CDR3 protein is CASNRDGELFF. The CDR3 coding sequence is TGTGCCAGCAACAGGGACGGGGAGCTGTTTTTT.

The chain uses TRBV11-1 and TRBJ2-7; D is possibly TRBD1 (6 bases). The CDR3 is 14 amino acids. Germline CDR1 SGHAT, CDR2 FQDESV (reference sequence). Trimming left V 5 bases short and J 3 bases short, with 14 bases between. This chain's CDR3 is CASSKQGSRYEQYF. CDR3 bases: TGTGCCAGCAGCAAACAGGGTAGTCGCTACGAGCAGTACTTC.

This chain uses TRBV30 with TRBJ2-5; D might be TRBD1 (6 bases). Trimming took 0 bases from V and 4 from J, leaving 15 bases between them. Per germline, CDR1 GTSNPN and CDR2 SVGIG (reference sequence). CDR3 length: 15 residues. CDR3 in DNA: TGTGCCTGGAGTGTACGGAGACAGGCCGGAGAGACCCAGTACTTC. Encoded protein: CAWSVRRQAGETQYF.

This clone was seen more than once but under ten times. The rearrangement joins TRBV7-9 to TRBJ1-1; 8 nucleotides align to TRBD1. Germline-derived CDR1 and CDR2 are SEHNR and FQNEAQ (reference sequence). CDR3 length: 14 amino acids. Trimming cost V 5 bases and J 1 base; bases outside gene matches: 3. CDR3 region: CASSPDRANTEAFF. In nucleotides, the CDR3 is TGTGCCAGCAGCCCGGACAGGGCGAACACTGAAGCTTTCTTT.